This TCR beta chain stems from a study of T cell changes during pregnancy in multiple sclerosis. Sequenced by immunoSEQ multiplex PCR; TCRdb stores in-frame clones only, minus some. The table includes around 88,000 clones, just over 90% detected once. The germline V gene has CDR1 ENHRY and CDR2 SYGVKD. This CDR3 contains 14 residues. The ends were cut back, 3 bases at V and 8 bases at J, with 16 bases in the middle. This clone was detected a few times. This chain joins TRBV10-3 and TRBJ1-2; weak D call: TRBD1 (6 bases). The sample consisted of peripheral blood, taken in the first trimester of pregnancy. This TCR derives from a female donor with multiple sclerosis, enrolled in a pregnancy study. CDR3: CAISDVPGARGYTF. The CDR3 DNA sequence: TGTGCCATCAGTGACGTCCCAGGGGCGCGGGGCTACACCTTC.